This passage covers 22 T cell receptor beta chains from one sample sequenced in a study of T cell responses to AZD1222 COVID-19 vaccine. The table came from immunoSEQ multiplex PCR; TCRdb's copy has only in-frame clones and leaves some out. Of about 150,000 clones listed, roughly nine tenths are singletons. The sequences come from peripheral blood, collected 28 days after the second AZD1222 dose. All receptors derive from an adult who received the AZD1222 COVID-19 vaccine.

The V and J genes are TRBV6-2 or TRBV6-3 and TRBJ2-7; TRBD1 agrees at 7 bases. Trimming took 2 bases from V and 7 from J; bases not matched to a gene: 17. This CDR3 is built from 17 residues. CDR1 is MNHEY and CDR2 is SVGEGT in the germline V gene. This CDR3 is CASSYQTPGTARREQYF. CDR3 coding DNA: TGTGCCAGCAGTTACCAGACCCCGGGGACAGCCCGACGGGAGCAGTACTTC.

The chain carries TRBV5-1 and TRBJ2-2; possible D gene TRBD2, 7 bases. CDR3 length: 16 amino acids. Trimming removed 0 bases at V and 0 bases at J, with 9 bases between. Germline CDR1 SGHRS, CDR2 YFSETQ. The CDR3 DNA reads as TGCGCCAGCAGCTTGGGAGGGGGGGCGAACACCGGGGAGCTGTTTTTT. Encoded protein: CASSLGGGANTGELFF.

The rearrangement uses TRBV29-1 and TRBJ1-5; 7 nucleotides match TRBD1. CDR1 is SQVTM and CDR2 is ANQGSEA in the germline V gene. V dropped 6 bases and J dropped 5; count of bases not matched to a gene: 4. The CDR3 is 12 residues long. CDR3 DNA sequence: TGCAGCGTGGGGGACAGTTATCAGCCCCAGCATTTT. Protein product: CSVGDSYQPQHF. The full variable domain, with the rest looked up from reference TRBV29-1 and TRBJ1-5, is SAVISQKPSRDICQRGTSLTIQCQVDSQVTMMFWYRQQPGQSLTLIATANQGSEATYESGFVIDKFPISRPNLTFSTLTVSNMSPEDSSIYLCSVGDSYQPQHFGDGTRLSIL.

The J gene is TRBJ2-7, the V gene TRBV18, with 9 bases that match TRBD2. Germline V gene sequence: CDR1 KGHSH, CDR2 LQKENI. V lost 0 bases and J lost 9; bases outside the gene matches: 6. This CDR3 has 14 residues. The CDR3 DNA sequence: TGTGCCAGCTCACCACCGTTAGCGGGAGCCGGGCAGTACTTC. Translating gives CASSPPLAGAGQYF. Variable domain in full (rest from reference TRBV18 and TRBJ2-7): NAGVMQNPRHLVRRRGQEARLRCSPMKGHSHVYWYRQLPEEGLKFMVYLQKENIIDESGMPKERFSAEFPKEGPSILRIQQVVRGDSAAYFCASSPPLAGAGQYFGPGTRLTVT.

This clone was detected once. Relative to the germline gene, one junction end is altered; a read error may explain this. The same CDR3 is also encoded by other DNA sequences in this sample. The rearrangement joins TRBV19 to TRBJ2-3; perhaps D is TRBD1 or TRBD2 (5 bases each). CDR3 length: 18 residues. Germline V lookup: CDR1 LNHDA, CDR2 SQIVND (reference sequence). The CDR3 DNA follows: TGTGCCAGTAGTATAGATAAGTACGGGACCACAGTCAGAGATACGCAATATTTT. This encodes CASSIDKYGTTVRDTQYF. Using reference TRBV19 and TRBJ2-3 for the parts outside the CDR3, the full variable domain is DGGITQSPKYLFRKEGQNVTLSCEQNLNHDAMYWYRQDPGQGLRLIYYSQIVNDFQKGDIAEGYSVSREKKESFPLTVTSAQKNPTAFYLCASSIDKYGTTVRDTQYFGPGTRLTVL.

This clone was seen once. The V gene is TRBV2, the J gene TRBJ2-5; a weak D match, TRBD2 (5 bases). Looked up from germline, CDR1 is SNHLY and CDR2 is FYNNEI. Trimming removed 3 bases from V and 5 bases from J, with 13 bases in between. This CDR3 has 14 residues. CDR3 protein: CASSEGLAGETQYF. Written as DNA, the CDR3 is TGTGCCAGCAGTGAGGGCCTAGCTGGTGAGACCCAGTACTTC.

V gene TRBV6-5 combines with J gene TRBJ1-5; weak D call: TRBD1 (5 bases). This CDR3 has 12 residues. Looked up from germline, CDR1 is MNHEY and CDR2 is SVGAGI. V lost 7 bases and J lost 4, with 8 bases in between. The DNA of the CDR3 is TGTGCCAGCACCTCAGGGAATCAGCCCCAGCATTTT. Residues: CASTSGNQPQHF.

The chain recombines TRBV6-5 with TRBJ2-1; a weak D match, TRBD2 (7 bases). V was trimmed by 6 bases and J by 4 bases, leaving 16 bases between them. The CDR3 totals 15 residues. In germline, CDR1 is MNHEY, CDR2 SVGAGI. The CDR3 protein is CASRLGAGVYNEQFF. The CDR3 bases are TGTGCCAGCAGGTTGGGGGCGGGAGTTTACAATGAGCAGTTCTTC.

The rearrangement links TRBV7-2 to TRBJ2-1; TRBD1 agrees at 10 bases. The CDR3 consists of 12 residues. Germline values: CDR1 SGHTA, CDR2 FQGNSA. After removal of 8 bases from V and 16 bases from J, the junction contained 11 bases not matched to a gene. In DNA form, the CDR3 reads TGTGCCAGCGCCCCGACAGGGGGCGCCCCCTTCTTC. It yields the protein CASAPTGGAPFF.

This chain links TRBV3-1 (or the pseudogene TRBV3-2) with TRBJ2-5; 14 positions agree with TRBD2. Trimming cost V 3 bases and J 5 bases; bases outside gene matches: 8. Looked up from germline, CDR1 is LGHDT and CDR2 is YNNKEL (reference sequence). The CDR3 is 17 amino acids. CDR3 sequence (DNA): TGTGCCAGCAGCCAGAGGACTAGCGGGGGGTCCTGGGAGACCCAGTACTTC. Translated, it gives CASSQRTSGGSWETQYF.

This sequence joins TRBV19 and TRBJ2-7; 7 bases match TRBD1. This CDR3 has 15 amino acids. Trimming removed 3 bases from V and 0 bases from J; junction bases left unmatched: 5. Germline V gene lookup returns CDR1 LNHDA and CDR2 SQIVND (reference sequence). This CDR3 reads CASSILAGGSYEQYF. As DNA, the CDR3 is TGTGCCAGTAGTATCCTAGCAGGGGGCTCCTACGAGCAGTACTTC.

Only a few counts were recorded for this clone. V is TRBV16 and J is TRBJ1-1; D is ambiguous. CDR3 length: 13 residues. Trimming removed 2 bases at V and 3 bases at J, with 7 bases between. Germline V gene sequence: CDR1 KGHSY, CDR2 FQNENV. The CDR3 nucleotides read TGTGCCAGCAGCCAACAGGTCTACACTGAAGCTTTCTTT. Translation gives CASSQQVYTEAFF.

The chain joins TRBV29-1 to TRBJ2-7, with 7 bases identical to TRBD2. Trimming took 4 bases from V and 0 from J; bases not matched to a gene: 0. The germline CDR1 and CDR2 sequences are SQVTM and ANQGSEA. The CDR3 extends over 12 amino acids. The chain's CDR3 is CSVGGGSYEQYF. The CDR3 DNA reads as TGCAGCGTTGGGGGGGGCTCCTACGAGCAGTACTTC.

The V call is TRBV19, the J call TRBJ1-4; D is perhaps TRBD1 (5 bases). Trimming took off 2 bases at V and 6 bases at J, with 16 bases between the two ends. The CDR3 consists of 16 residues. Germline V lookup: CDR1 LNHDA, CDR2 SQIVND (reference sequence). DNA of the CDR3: TGTGCCAGTAGTATACCCGCCAGGGCGGTAGATGAAAAACTGTTTTTT. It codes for CASSIPARAVDEKLFF. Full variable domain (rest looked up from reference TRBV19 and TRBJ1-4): DGGITQSPKYLFRKEGQNVTLSCEQNLNHDAMYWYRQDPGQGLRLIYYSQIVNDFQKGDIAEGYSVSREKKESFPLTVTSAQKNPTAFYLCASSIPARAVDEKLFFGSGTQLSVL.

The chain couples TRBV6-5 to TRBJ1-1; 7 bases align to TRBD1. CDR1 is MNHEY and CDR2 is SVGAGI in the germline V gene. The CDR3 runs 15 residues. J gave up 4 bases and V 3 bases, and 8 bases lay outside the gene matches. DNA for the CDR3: TGTGCCAGCAGTTATTCCCGACAGGGTAGCACTGAAGCTTTCTTT. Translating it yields CASSYSRQGSTEAFF.

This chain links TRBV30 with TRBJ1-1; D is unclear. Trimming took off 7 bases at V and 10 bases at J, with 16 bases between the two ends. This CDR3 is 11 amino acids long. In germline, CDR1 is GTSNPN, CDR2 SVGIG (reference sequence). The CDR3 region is CASHMLWRAFF. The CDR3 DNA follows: TGTGCCTCCCATATGCTCTGGAGAGCTTTCTTT.

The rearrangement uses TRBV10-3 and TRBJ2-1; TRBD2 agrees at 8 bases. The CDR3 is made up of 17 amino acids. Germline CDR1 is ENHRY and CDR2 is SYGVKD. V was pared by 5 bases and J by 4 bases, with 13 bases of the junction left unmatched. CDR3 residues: CAISSRTTSGPYNEQFF. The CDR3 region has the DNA TGTGCCATCAGTAGCCGAACCACTAGCGGACCTTACAATGAGCAGTTCTTC.

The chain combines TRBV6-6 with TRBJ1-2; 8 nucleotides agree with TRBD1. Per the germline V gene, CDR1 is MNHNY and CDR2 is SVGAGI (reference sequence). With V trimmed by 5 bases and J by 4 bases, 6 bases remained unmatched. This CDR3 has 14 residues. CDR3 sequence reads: CASSAGGPPYGYTF. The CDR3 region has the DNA TGTGCCAGCAGTGCAGGGGGCCCACCCTATGGCTACACCTTC.

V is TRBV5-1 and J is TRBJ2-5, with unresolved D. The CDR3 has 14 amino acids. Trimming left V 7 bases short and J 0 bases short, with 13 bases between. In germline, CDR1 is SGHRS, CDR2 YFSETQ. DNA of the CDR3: TGCGCCAGCCGACCCAGTTCTTACCAAGAGACCCAGTACTTC. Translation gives CASRPSSYQETQYF.

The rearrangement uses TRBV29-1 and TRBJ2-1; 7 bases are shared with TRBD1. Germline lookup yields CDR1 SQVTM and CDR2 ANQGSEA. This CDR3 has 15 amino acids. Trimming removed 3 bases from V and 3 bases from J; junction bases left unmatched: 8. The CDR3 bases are TGCAGCGTTGATGAAGAGGGGGCCCGCTACAATGAGCAGTTCTTC. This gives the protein CSVDEEGARYNEQFF.

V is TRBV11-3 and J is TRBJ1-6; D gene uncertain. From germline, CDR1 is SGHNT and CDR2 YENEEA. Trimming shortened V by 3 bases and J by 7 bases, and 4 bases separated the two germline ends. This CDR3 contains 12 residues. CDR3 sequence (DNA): TGTGCCAGCAGCTTCTCCAATTCACCCCTCCACTTT. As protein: CASSFSNSPLHF.

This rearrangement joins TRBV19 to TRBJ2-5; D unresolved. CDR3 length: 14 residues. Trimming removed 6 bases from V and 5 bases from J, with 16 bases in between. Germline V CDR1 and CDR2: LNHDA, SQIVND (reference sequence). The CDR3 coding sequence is TGTGCCAGTAGCACCACAGCACCCGGCGAGACCCAGTACTTC. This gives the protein CASSTTAPGETQYF. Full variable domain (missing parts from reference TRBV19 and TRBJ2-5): DGGITQSPKYLFRKEGQNVTLSCEQNLNHDAMYWYRQDPGQGLRLIYYSQIVNDFQKGDIAEGYSVSREKKESFPLTVTSAQKNPTAFYLCASSTTAPGETQYFGPGTRLLVL.